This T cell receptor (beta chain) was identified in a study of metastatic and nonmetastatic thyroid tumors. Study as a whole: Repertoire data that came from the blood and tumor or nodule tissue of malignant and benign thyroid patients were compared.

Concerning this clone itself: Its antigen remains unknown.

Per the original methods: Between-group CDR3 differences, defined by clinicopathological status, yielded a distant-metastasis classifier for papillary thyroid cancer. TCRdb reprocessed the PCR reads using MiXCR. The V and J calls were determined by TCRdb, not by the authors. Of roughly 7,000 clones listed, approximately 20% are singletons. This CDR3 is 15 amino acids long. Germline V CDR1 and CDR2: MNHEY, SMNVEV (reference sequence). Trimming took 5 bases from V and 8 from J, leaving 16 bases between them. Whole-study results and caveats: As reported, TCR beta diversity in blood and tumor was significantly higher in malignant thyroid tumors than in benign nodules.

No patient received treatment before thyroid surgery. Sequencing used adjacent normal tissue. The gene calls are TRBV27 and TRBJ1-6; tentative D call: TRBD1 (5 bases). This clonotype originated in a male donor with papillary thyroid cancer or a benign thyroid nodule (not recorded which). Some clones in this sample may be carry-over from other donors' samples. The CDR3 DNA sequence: TGTGCCAGCAGTCCGTGGGACGGAAGGGATTCACCCCTCCACTTT. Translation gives CASSPWDGRDSPLHF.